This T cell receptor (beta chain) stems from a study of control samples from healthy donors and cancer patients. Sequencing was performed with immunoSEQ multiplex PCR; in TCRdb, only in-frame clones are kept and a portion is missing. The repertoire holds 150,000 or so clones, with roughly 93% as singletons. J lost 4 bases, V lost 3 bases, and 11 bases had no gene match. This CDR3 is 16 amino acids long. Germline loops: CDR1 SGHRS, CDR2 YFSETQ. The receptor was derived from a man aged 18 to 35 in good health. Sequencing used blood. This chain joins TRBV5-1 and TRBJ1-2; 8 bases align to TRBD1. Here the CDR3 reads CASSYGTGVRVYGYTF. In DNA form, the CDR3 reads TGCGCCAGCAGCTACGGGACAGGAGTAAGGGTCTATGGCTACACCTTC. The whole variable domain, remainder taken from reference TRBV5-1 and TRBJ1-2, is KAGVTQTPRYLIKTRGQQVTLSCSPISGHRSVSWYQQTPGQGLQFLFEYFSETQRNKGNFPGRFSGRQFSNSRSEMNVSTLELGDSALYLCASSYGTGVRVYGYTFGSGTRLTVV.